Described below is a single T cell receptor beta chain sequence and its context. This sample stems from a study of blood T cell repertoires in COVID-19. During active infection, Seattle patients enrolled and were then monitored through disease. Trimming stripped 4 bases from V and 1 base from J, with 9 bases between. Germline lookup yields CDR1 SGHRS and CDR2 YFSETQ. This CDR3 contains 14 residues. Profiled with immunoSEQ multiplex PCR; TCRdb holds only in-frame clones, not every one. The sample shows some 350,000 clones, about 89% of them seen only once. The source is a woman aged 45-59 years with COVID-19, enrolled during active disease. The sequenced sample was peripheral blood. The chain employs TRBV5-1 and TRBJ2-1, with D tentatively TRBD2 (5 bases). CDR3: CASSLDLSYNEQFF. CDR3 in DNA: TGCGCCAGCAGCCTGGACTTATCCTACAATGAGCAGTTCTTC.